This is a list of T cell receptor beta chains from one sample in a study of T cells after somatic rescue of genetic block. Repertoires were generated with immunoSEQ multiplex PCR, while TCRdb's copy carries only in-frame clones and drops some. The sample lists under 150,000 clones, around nine tenths occurring once. Sequencing was done on a sample of peripheral blood mononuclear cells (PBMCs). Source of these receptors: a woman aged 18 to 35. The CDR3 runs from the conserved cysteine through the conserved F or W. The D gene is left open where the match is weak. Expanded clones are given a class, and other clones once, few, many or no size at all.

clone_size	v_call	d_call	j_call	cdr3_nt	cdr3_aa
.	TRBV6-5	TRBD1	TRBJ1-3	TGTGCCAGCAGCCAGACAGGGTCCGGAAACACCATATATTTT	CASSQTGSGNTIYF
.	TRBV5-8	.	TRBJ1-5	TGTGCCAGCAGCCTTAATCAGCCCCAGCATTTT	CASSLNQPQHF
.	TRBV2	.	TRBJ1-1	TGTGCCAGCAGTGAAGGGGGGGGAACTGAAGCTTTCTTT	CASSEGGGTEAFF
.	TRBV6-5	TRBD1	TRBJ2-7	TGTGCCAGCACCAGACAGGGGGCCATGGGCGAGCAGTACTTC	CASTRQGAMGEQYF
.	TRBV6-1	TRBD1	TRBJ1-6	TGTGCCAGCACCCAAAGGACAGGGAATTCACCCCTCCACTTT	CASTQRTGNSPLHF
few	TRBV7-2	.	TRBJ1-6	TGTGCCAGCAGCTTCGGTGGAGATGCCTTGCCCCTCCACTTT	CASSFGGDALPLHF
.	TRBV18	.	TRBJ1-2	TGTGCCAGCTCACCGGCCAGTACGTACAGTGGCTACACCTTC	CASSPASTYSGYTF
.	TRBV28	TRBD1	TRBJ2-7	TGTGCCAGCAGCCTACCCCAGGGGGCTGGCTCCTACGAGCAGTACTTC	CASSLPQGAGSYEQYF
.	TRBV5-4	TRBD2	TRBJ2-5	TGTGCCAGCAGCTTCAGCGGGGGGATGGAGACCCAGTACTTC	CASSFSGGMETQYF
once	TRBV6-1	.	TRBJ2-7	TGTGCCAGCAGTGAGTCTAGCGCAAGCTCCTACGAGCAGTACTTC	CASSESSASSYEQYF
.	TRBV5-1	TRBD2	TRBJ2-7	TGCGCCAGCAGCTTGACGGGGGGGCCTCACGAGCAGTACTTC	CASSLTGGPHEQYF
.	TRBV5-4	.	TRBJ2-4	TGTGCCAGCAGCTTCCTTCAACAAGGTCCGCGAAGGATTCAGTACTTC	CASSFLQQGPRRIQYF
.	TRBV30	TRBD1	TRBJ1-2	TGTGCCTTCCCGGGACAGCACTATGGCTACACCTTC	CAFPGQHYGYTF
.	TRBV7-2	.	TRBJ2-7	TGTGCCAGCAGCGCTGGCGGCCAGCCCTACGAGCAGTACTTC	CASSAGGQPYEQYF
.	TRBV7-2	.	TRBJ2-5	TGTGCCAGCAGCTTACAGACAGTGAGACTAAGGGAGACCCAGTACTTC	CASSLQTVRLRETQYF
.	TRBV5-1	.	TRBJ1-1	TGCGCCAGCAGCTTGTCCAGGGGTTGGACTGAAGCTTTCTTT	CASSLSRGWTEAFF
.	TRBV28	.	TRBJ2-2	TGTGCCAGCAGTATCCACCCCTTTAACACCGGGGAGCTGTTTTTT	CASSIHPFNTGELFF
once	TRBV7-8	.	TRBJ2-6	TGTGCCAGCTATCGAAGGGGGGCCAACGTCCTGACTTTC	CASYRRGANVLTF
.	TRBV7-9	.	TRBJ1-1	TGTGCCAGCAGCTTACAGAGTCCTACTGAAGCTTTCTTT	CASSLQSPTEAFF
.	TRBV9	.	TRBJ2-1	TGTGCCAGCAGCGTAGTGGGGACAGAGCAGTTCTTC	CASSVVGTEQFF
.	TRBV12-5	.	TRBJ2-5	TGTGCTAGTGGTACCGACAGGCAAGAGACCCAGTACTTC	CASGTDRQETQYF
.	TRBV19	.	TRBJ1-5	TGTGCCAGTAGTACCTTAGAGGATTCGGGTCAGCCCCAGCATTTT	CASSTLEDSGQPQHF
.	TRBV2	.	TRBJ2-2	TGTGCCAGCAGCGGGACAAACACCGGGGAGCTGTTTTTT	CASSGTNTGELFF
.	TRBV27	.	TRBJ1-5	TGTGCCAGCAGTTTAAGGTTAAGCAATCAGCCCCAGCATTTT	CASSLRLSNQPQHF
few	TRBV30	.	TRBJ1-2	TGTGCCTGGTATGGAGGTATCGGAGACTATGGCTACACCTTC	CAWYGGIGDYGYTF
.	TRBV6-5	TRBD1	TRBJ2-2	TGTGCCAGCAAAACAGGGGACACCGGGGAGCTGTTTTTT	CASKTGDTGELFF
.	TRBV7-2	TRBD2	TRBJ2-1	TGTGCCAGCAGCCCTGGACTAGCGGGCAATGAGCAGTTCTTC	CASSPGLAGNEQFF
.	TRBV6-1	.	TRBJ1-6	TGTGCCAGCATCGGGAGGGCCAGGGGAAATTCACCCCTCCACTTT	CASIGRARGNSPLHF
.	TRBV29-1	TRBD1	TRBJ2-7	TGCAGCGTTTCCACAGGGGTAGTAACCTACGAGCAGTACTTC	CSVSTGVVTYEQYF
.	TRBV5-1	TRBD1	TRBJ1-2	TGCGCCAGCAGACCGGGACAGGGGGATGGCTACACCTTC	CASRPGQGDGYTF
.	TRBV21-1	.	TRBJ1-5	TGTGCCAGCAGCTTACACAGGGGGCACAATCAGCCCCAGCATTTT	CASSLHRGHNQPQHF
once	TRBV28	TRBD1	TRBJ1-5	TGTGCCAGCAGCGTGACAGGGGCGAGTGGCAATCAGCCCCAGCATTTT	CASSVTGASGNQPQHF
.	TRBV5-1	.	TRBJ2-3	TGCGCCAGCGAACTAAACCCGGGATCGCAGTATTTT	CASELNPGSQYF
.	TRBV6-5	TRBD1	TRBJ1-6	TGTGCCAGCAGTCTTTCAGGGGGCTGGAGTTCACCCCTCCACTTT	CASSLSGGWSSPLHF
.	TRBV25-1	.	TRBJ2-7	TGTGCCAGCAGGACCGGGACTTCAGGCTCCTACGAGCAGTACTTC	CASRTGTSGSYEQYF
.	TRBV6-4	TRBD2	TRBJ2-2	TGTGCCAGCAGTGCCCTGACTAGCCCCAACACCGGGGAGCTGTTTTTT	CASSALTSPNTGELFF
.	TRBV7-2	TRBD2	TRBJ2-5	TGTGCCAGCAGCTACACGACCCCGGGACTACCAAAAGAGACCCAGTACTTC	CASSYTTPGLPKETQYF
.	TRBV6-1	.	TRBJ1-6	TGTGCCAGCACCAGTTTGGGAAGTTCACCCCTCCACTTT	CASTSLGSSPLHF
.	TRBV7-2	.	TRBJ2-7	TGTGCCAGCAGCTTCATGAGAGTAGGTTACGAGCAGTACTTC	CASSFMRVGYEQYF
.	TRBV19	TRBD2	TRBJ2-2	TGTGCCAGTAGTAAGGTAGCGGGGGCCCCCGGGGAGCTGTTTTTT	CASSKVAGAPGELFF
.	TRBV11-2	.	TRBJ2-5	TGTGCCAGCAGACGCCGGGAGTCGGGGCGGACCCAGTACTTC	CASRRRESGRTQYF
.	TRBV19	.	TRBJ1-2	TGTGCCAGTAGTATAGAAAAGGACTATGGCTACACCTTC	CASSIEKDYGYTF
.	TRBV6-5	.	TRBJ1-2	TGTGCCAGCAGTTCCAGTCGAACCGGACGCTATGGCTACACCTTC	CASSSSRTGRYGYTF
.	TRBV7-2	.	TRBJ2-2	TGTGCCAGCAGCTTAGCGTTGGCGGGGAGGACCGGGGAGCTGTTTTTT	CASSLALAGRTGELFF
once	TRBV6-1	.	TRBJ1-5	TGTGCCAGCAGTGTTGGGGGAAATAGCAATCAGCCCCAGCATTTT	CASSVGGNSNQPQHF
.	TRBV30	.	TRBJ1-2	TGTGCCTGGAGTGACGAACGACAGGCCAGAGGCTACACCTTC	CAWSDERQARGYTF
.	TRBV11-3	.	TRBJ2-5	TGTGCCAGCAGCTTTGCCTGGGATCAAGAGACCCAGTACTTC	CASSFAWDQETQYF
.	TRBV7-9	TRBD1	TRBJ1-2	TGTGCCAGCAGCTCCTCGACAGGGTTTCATGGCTACACCTTC	CASSSSTGFHGYTF